Listed here is a single T cell receptor beta chain. Its antigen is not identified. V was trimmed by 0 bases and J by 8 bases, leaving 13 bases between them. In germline, CDR1 is SGHAT, CDR2 FQNNGV. The CDR3 runs 14 residues. The PCR had 60 Vbeta and 13 Jbeta primers. Profiling relied on immunoSEQ multiplex PCR, and the TCRdb table lists in-frame clones only, not all of them. Recorded for this sample: 40,000 or so clones. The record originates from a study of cytomegalovirus exposure and HLA in healthy donors. Points from the study as a whole: Association with HLA alleles at 0.05 false discovery rate was found for approximately 18,000 TCR beta sequences in a later analysis. A later analysis found TCR association rates differed by HLA locus, highest for DRB1 and lowest for HLA-C.

The chain has TRBV11-2 and TRBJ1-2; weak D call: TRBD1 (5 bases). The TCR originated in a male donor in good health and CMV-seronegative. The sample comprised PBMCs. CDR3 nucleotides: TGTGCCAGCAGCTTAGAATGGGGCTGGGAAGGCTACACCTTC. Protein sequence: CASSLEWGWEGYTF.